Described below is a single TCR beta chain sequence and its context. Its antigen is not identified. Repertoires were generated with immunoSEQ multiplex PCR, while TCRdb's copy carries only in-frame clones and drops some. The sample contains about 130,000 clones, about 89% of which appear only once. The CDR3 has 18 residues. The data were obtained in a study of T cell responses to AZD1222 COVID-19 vaccine. Overall study: Second-dose recipients at about 4 or about 12 weeks were treated as one pooled group.

General study points: Reportedly, nearly half of unique spike TCRs recognized epitopes outside B.1.351/B.1.1.7 mutations. Clonal diversity was possibly underestimated; the donors were predominantly white British and more often female.

Sequencing used peripheral blood, obtained on day 0 of AZD1222 vaccination. The source of this sequence is an adult in good health. The chain has TRBV21-1 and TRBJ1-2; the table's D call TRBD1 went unverified against the DNA. TRBV21-1 constitutes a pseudogene. The CDR3 DNA is TGTGCCAGCAGCAAAGCGCTCCTCACAGGGGCACCTATCTATGGCTACACCTTC. Its translation is CASSKALLTGAPIYGYTF.